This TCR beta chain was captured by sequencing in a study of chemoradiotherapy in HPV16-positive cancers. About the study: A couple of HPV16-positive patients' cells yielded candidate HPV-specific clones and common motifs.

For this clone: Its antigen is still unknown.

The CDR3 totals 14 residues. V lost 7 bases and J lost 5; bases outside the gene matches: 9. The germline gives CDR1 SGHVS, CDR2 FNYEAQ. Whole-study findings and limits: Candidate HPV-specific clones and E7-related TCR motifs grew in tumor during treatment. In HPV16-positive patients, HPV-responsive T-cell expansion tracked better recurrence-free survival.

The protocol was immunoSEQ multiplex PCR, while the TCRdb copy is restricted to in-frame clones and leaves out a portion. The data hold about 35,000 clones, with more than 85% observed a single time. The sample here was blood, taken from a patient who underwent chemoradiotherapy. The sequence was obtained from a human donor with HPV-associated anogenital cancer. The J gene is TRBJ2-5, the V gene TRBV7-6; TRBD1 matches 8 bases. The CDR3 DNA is TGTGCCAGCACTCTACAGGGGGGTTGGGAGACCCAGTACTTC. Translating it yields CASTLQGGWETQYF. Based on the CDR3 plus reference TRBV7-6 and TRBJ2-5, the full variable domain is GAGVSQSPRYKVTKRGQDVALRCDPISGHVSLYWYRQALGQGPEFLTYFNYEAQQDKSGLPNDRFSAERPEGSISTLTIQRTEQRDSAMYRCASTLQGGWETQYFGPGTRLLVL.